Listed below are T cell receptor beta chains from one sample, sequenced in a study of OX40 agonist ivuxolimab in advanced cancers. Generated by immunoSEQ multiplex PCR, the TCRdb table keeps only in-frame clones and is missing some. The sample yields about 120,000 clones, 85% to 95% seen once. Here the sequenced sample was CD4+ or CD8+ T cells sorted from blood, taken in a trial of the OX40 agonist ivuxolimab. The receptors here all came from an adult with an advanced solid tumor such as melanoma, head and neck, liver or kidney cancer. The CDR3 runs from the conserved cysteine through the conserved F or W. Fields, in order: J gene, V gene, CDR3 protein.

j_call: TRBJ2-4
v_call: TRBV9
cdr3_aa: CASSVGLAGVLDIQYF

j_call: TRBJ2-1
v_call: TRBV6-6
cdr3_aa: CASSYYSDEQFF

j_call: TRBJ1-3
v_call: TRBV6-6
cdr3_aa: CASRSDISGNTIYF

j_call: TRBJ2-1
v_call: TRBV7-3
cdr3_aa: CASSFREGSEQFF

j_call: TRBJ2-2
v_call: TRBV28
cdr3_aa: CASGPGLGNTGELFF

j_call: TRBJ1-4
v_call: TRBV11-2
cdr3_aa: CASSLPGQHNEKLFF

j_call: TRBJ2-2
v_call: TRBV6-5
cdr3_aa: CASKRLAENTGELFF

j_call: TRBJ1-4
v_call: TRBV6-6
cdr3_aa: CASSYQGSIEEKLFF

j_call: TRBJ2-5
v_call: TRBV18
cdr3_aa: CASSPTSQETQYF

j_call: TRBJ1-5
v_call: TRBV18
cdr3_aa: CASSPGQGNQPQHF